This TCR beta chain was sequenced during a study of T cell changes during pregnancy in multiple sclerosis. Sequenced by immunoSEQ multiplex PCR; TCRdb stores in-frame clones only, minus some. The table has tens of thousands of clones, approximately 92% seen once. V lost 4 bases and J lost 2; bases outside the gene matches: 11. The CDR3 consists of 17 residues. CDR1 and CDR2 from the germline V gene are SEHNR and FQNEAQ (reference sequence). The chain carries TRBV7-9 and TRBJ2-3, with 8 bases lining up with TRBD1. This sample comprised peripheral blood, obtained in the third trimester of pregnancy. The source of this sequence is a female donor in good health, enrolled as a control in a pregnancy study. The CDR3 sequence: CASSSQGALYATDTQYF. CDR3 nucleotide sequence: TGTGCCAGCAGCTCCCAGGGGGCGTTATACGCCACAGATACGCAGTATTTT.